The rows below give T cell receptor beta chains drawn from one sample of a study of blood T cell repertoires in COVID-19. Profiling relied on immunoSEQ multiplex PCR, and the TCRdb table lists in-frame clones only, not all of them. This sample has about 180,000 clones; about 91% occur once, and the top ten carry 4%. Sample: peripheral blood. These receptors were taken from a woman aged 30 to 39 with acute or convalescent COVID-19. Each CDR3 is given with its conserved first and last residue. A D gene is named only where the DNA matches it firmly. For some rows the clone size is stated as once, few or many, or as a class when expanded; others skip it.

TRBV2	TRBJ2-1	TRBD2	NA	TGTGCCAGCAGTGATGGGACTAGCTTAGGGGATGAGCAGTTCTTC	CASSDGTSLGDEQFF
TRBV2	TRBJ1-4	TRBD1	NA	TGTGCCAGCCGACGACAGGGGAATGAAAAACTGTTTTTT	CASRRQGNEKLFF
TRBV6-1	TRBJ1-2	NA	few	TGTGCCAGCAGTGAAACGGGGGAATATGGCTACACCTTC	CASSETGEYGYTF
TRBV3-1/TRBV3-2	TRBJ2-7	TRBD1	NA	TGTGCCAGCAGCCAAGGACAGGGCCCACAGTTC	CASSQGQGPQF
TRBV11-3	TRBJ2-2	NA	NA	TGTGCCAGCAGCTTAGGGACTGGGTACACCGGGGAGCTGTTTTTT	CASSLGTGYTGELFF
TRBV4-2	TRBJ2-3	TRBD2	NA	TGTGCCAGCAGCCCCGGGACTAGCAACCGGCTTGTGGGGCAGTATTTT	CASSPGTSNRLVGQYF
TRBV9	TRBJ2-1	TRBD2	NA	TGTGCCAGCAGCGTATCCGGGACTAGGGACAATGAGCAGTTCTTC	CASSVSGTRDNEQFF
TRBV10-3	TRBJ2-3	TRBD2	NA	TGTGCCATCATGTCAGCGGGGAGGGAGGGAGATACGCAGTATTTT	CAIMSAGREGDTQYF
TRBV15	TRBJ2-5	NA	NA	TGTGCCACCAGCAGACCACCAGTAGAGACCCAGTACTTC	CATSRPPVETQYF
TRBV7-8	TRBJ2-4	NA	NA	TGTGCCAGCAGCTTAGTTTATGCGGGGTTGGCCAAAAACATTCAGTACTTC	CASSLVYAGLAKNIQYF
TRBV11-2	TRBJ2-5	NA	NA	TGTGCCAGCAGCTTAGAGTTGTTACAGGCCCAGTACTTC	CASSLELLQAQYF
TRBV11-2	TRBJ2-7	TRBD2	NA	TGTGCCAGCAGCTTATTCCGAGCGGGACTAAATCTCGAGCAGTACTTC	CASSLFRAGLNLEQYF
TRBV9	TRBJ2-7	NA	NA	TGTGCCAGCAGCCCGGGGGGCGGGACCGACTACGAGCAGTACTTC	CASSPGGGTDYEQYF
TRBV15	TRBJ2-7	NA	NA	TGTGCCACCAGCAGAGATCTAACGGTTTCCTACGAGCAGTACTTC	CATSRDLTVSYEQYF
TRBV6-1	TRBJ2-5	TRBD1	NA	TGTGCCAGCAGTGGATGGGACAGGCGAATGCAAGAGACCCAGTACTTC	CASSGWDRRMQETQYF
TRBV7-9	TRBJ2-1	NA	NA	TGTGCCAGCCCCCTGAGCGATGAGCAGTTCTTC	CASPLSDEQFF
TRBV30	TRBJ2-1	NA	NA	TGTGCCTGGAGTATACAGGAGTCCCCATACAATGAGCAGTTCTTC	CAWSIQESPYNEQFF
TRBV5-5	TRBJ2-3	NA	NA	TGTGCCAGCACCCGGGGACCCGGGACAACCACAGATACGCAGTATTTT	CASTRGPGTTTDTQYF
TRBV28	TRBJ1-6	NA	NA	TGTGCCAGCTTCCCAGGGGCGGGGGTTAATTCACCCCTCCACTTT	CASFPGAGVNSPLHF
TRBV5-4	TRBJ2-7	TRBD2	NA	TGTGCCAGCAGCTTTGATCTAGCGGTAAACGAGCAGTACTTC	CASSFDLAVNEQYF
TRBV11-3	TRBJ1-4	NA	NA	TGTGCCAGCAGCTTATTCGCGAGTGCAACTAATGAAAAACTGTTTTTT	CASSLFASATNEKLFF
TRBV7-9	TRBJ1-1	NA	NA	TGTGCCAGCAGCACTCGGCGGGGGACTGAAGCTTTCTTT	CASSTRRGTEAFF
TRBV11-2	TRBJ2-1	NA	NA	TGTGCCAGCGTTCCCCTGAGGGGGAACTCCTACAATGAGCAGTTCTTC	CASVPLRGNSYNEQFF
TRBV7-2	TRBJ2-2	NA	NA	TGTGCCAGCAGCCCCCAGGGGACGAACACCGGGGAGCTGTTTTTT	CASSPQGTNTGELFF
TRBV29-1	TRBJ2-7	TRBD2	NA	TGCAGCGTTGGCCCAGCGGGAGGTCACGAGCAGTACTTC	CSVGPAGGHEQYF
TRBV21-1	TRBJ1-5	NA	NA	TGTGCCAGTCCAGGGCCTAGCAATCAGCCCCAGCATTTT	CASPGPSNQPQHF
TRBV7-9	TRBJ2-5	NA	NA	TGTGCCAGCAGCTCCTCGTACCAAGAGACCCAGTACTTC	CASSSSYQETQYF
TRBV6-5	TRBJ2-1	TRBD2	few	TGTGCCAGCACCGTAGCGGGATCGCAGTTCTTC	CASTVAGSQFF
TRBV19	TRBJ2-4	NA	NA	TGTGCCAGTAGTATAGTAGCGAGGGAGTCGCCCAAAAACATTCAGTACTTC	CASSIVARESPKNIQYF
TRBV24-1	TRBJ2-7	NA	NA	TGTGCCACCGGCGGGGCAGGGGGTTTCAAGCAGTACTTC	CATGGAGGFKQYF